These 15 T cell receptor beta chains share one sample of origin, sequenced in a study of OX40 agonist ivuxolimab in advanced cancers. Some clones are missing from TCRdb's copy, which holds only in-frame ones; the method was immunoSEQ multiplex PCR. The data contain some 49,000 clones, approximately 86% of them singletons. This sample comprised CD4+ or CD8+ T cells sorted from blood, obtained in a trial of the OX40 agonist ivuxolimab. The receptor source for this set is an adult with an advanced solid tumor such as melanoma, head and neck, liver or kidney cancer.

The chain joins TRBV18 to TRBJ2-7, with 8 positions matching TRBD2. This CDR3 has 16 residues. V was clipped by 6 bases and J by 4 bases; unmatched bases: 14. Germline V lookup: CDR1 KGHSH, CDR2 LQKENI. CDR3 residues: CASSRLAGRTLYEQYF. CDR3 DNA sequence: TGTGCCAGCTCCCGTCTAGCGGGCAGAACATTGTACGAGCAGTACTTC.

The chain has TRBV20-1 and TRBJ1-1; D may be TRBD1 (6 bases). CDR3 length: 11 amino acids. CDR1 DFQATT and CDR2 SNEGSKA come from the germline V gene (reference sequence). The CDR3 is CSTNRDTEAFF. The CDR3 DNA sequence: TGCAGCACAAACAGGGACACTGAAGCTTTCTTT.

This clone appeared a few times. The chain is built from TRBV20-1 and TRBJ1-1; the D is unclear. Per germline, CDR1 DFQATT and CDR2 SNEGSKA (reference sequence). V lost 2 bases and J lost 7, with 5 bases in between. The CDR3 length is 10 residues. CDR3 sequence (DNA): TGCAGTGCTAGAACGTTTGAAGCTTTCTTT. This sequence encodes CSARTFEAFF.

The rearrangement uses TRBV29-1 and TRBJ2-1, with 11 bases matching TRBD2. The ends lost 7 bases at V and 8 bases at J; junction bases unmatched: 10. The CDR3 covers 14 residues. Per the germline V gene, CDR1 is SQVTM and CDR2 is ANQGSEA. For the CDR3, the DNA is TGCAGCGAAGTGACTAGCGGGAAGATAGATGAGCAGTTCTTC. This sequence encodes CSEVTSGKIDEQFF.

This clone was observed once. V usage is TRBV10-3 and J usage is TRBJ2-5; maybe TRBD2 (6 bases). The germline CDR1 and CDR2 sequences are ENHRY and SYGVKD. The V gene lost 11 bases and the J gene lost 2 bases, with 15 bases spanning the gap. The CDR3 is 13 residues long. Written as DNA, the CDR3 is TGTGCCGCACAAGGCGGGGATCAAGAGACCCAGTACTTC. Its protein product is CAAQGGDQETQYF.

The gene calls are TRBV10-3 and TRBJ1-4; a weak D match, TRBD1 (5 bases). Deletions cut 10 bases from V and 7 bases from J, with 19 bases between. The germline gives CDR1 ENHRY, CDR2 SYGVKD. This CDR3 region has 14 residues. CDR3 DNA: TGTGCCACTCAGGCAGCAGGGCAGAGTGAAAAACTGTTTTTT. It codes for CATQAAGQSEKLFF.

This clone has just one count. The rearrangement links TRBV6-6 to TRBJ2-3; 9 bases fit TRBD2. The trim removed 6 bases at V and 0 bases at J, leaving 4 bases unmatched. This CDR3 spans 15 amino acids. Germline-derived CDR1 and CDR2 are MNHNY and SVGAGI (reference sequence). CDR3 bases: TGTGCCAGCAGACATAGCGGGAGTAGCACAGATACGCAGTATTTT. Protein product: CASRHSGSSTDTQYF.

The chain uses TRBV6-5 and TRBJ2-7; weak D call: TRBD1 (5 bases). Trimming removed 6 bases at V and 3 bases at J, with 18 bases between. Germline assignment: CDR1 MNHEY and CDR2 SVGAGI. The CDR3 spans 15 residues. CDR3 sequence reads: CASSYDMRQYYEQYF. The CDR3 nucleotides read TGTGCCAGCAGCTACGACATGAGACAGTACTACGAGCAGTACTTC.

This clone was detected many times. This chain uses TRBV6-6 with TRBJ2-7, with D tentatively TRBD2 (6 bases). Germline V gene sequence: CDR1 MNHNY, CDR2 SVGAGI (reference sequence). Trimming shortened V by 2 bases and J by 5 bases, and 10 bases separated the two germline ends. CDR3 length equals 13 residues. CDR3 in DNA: TGTGCCAGCAGTTACCGGGAGACGGACGAGCAGTACTTC. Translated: CASSYRETDEQYF.

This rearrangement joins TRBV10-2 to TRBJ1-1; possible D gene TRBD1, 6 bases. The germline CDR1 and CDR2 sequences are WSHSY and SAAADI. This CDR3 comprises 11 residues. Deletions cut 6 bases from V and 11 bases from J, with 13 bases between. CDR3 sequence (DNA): TGCGCCAGCAGAGGGGGAGGTTTTGCTTTCTTT. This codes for CASRGGGFAFF.

CDR3 residues: CASTQQGSTDTQYF. The DNA of the CDR3 is TGTGCCAGTACACAACAGGGAAGCACAGATACGCAGTATTTT. V is TRBV19 and J is TRBJ2-3, with a weak D call TRBD1 (6 bases). The CDR3 is made up of 14 amino acids. Germline assignment: CDR1 LNHDA and CDR2 SQIVND (reference sequence). Trimming cost V 7 bases and J 0 bases, with 11 bases left between them.

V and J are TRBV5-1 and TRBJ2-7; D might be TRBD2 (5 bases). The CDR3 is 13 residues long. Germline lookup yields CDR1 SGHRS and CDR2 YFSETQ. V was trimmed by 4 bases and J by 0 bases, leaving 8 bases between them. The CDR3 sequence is CASSPGDSYEQYF. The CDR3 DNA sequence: TGCGCCAGCAGCCCCGGGGACTCCTACGAGCAGTACTTC.

CDR3 bases: TGTGCCAGTAAACGGACAGGGACCAGGGAGACCCAGTACTTC. Translating it yields CASKRTGTRETQYF. The chain links TRBV19 to TRBJ2-5; 8 positions agree with TRBD1. Per germline, CDR1 LNHDA and CDR2 SQIVND (reference sequence). J lost 5 bases, V lost 7 bases, and 9 bases had no gene match. This CDR3 region has 14 residues.

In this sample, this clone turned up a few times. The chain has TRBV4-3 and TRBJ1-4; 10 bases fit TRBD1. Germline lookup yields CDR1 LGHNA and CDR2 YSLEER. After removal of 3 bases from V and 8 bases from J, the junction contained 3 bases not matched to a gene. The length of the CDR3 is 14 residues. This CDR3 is CASSQGQGSEKLFF. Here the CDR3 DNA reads TGCGCCAGCAGCCAGGGACAGGGGTCAGAAAAACTGTTTTTT.

CDR3 in amino acids: CASKIGASYNEQFF. The CDR3 coding sequence is TGTGCCAGCAAGATAGGGGCCTCCTACAATGAGCAGTTCTTC. The chain combines TRBV28 with TRBJ2-1, with D tentatively TRBD1 (5 bases). Trimming took 7 bases from V and 0 from J, leaving 10 bases between them. Germline CDR1 reads MDHEN; CDR2 reads SYDVKM. The CDR3 runs to 14 residues.